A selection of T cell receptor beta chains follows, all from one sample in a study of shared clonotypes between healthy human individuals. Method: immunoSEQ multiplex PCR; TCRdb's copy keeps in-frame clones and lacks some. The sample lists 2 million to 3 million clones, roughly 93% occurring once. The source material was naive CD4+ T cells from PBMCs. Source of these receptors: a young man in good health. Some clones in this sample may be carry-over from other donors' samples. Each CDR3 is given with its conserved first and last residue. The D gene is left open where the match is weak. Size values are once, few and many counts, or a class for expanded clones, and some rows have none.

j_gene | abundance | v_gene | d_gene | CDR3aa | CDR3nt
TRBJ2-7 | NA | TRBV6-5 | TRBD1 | CASSFRDRAYEQYF | TGTGCCAGCAGTTTCCGGGACAGGGCCTACGAGCAGTACTTC
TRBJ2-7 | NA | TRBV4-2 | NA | CASSREGVSYEQYF | TGTGCCAGCAGCCGGGAAGGGGTATCCTACGAGCAGTACTTC
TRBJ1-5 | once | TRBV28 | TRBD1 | CASSYTGGGNQPQHF | TGTGCCAGCAGTTACACAGGGGGAGGTAATCAGCCCCAGCATTTT
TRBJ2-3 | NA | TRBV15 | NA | CATTGSTDTQYF | TGTGCCACCACCGGCAGCACAGATACGCAGTATTTT
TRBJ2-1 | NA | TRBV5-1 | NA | CASSPGPRASSYNEQFF | TGCGCCAGCAGCCCCGGACCCAGGGCTAGCTCCTACAATGAGCAGTTCTTC
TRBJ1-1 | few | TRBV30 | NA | CAWGGNTEAFF | TGTGCCTGGGGCGGGAACACTGAAGCTTTCTTT
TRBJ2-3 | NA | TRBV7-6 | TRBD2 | CASSRAGAYTDTQYF | TGTGCCAGCAGCCGAGCGGGAGCTTATACAGATACGCAGTATTTT
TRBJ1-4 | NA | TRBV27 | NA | CASRAFSLPPDTNEKLFF | TGTGCCAGCAGAGCATTCTCATTGCCCCCTGACACTAATGAAAAACTGTTTTTT
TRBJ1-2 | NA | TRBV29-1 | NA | CSAGGNYGYTF | TGCAGCGCCGGGGGTAACTATGGCTACACCTTC
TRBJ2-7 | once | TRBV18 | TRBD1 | CASSSRTGFYEQYF | TGTGCCAGCTCTTCCAGGACAGGCTTCTACGAGCAGTACTTC
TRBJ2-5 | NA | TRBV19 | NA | CASSEQGSETQYF | TGTGCCAGTAGCGAACAGGGTTCAGAGACCCAGTACTTC
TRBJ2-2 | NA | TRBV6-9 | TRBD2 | CASKASGRDGELFF | TGTGCCAGCAAAGCTAGCGGGAGAGACGGGGAGCTGTTTTTT
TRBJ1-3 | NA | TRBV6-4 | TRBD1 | CASSNSGQGFSHTIYF | TGTGCCAGCAGTAACTCGGGACAGGGCTTCTCGCACACCATATATTTT
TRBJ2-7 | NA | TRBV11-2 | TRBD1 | CASSSVRTGTYEQYF | TGTGCCAGCAGCTCGGTTCGGACAGGGACCTACGAGCAGTACTTC
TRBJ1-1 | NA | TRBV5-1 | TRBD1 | CASSSPTGGDTEAFF | TGCGCCAGCAGCTCTCCCACAGGGGGGGACACTGAAGCTTTCTTT
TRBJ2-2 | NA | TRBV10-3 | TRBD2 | CAILAGGITGELFF | TGTGCCATCCTAGCGGGAGGGATCACCGGGGAGCTGTTTTTT
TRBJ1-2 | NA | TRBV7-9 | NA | CASSLSQGSDGYTF | TGTGCCAGCAGCTTATCCCAGGGATCGGATGGCTACACCTTC